Here is one T cell receptor beta chain with its context. The patients with Susac syndrome were individuals who fulfilled the recently defined diagnostic criteria for disease that was either definite or probable. The CDR3 is made up of 15 amino acids. CDR1 is SGHRS, CDR2 YFSETQ, per germline. With V trimmed by 2 bases and J by 4 bases, 8 bases remained unmatched. This entry belongs to a study of CD8 T cells in Susac syndrome. A quantity of roughly 0.5 to 1 ug RNA underwent reverse transcription using random hexamers. TCRdb independently ran MiXCR on the immunoSEQ multiplex PCR reads; one entry per CDR3 protein. The table lists about 160,000 distinct CDR3 sequences, approximately 95% of them singletons.

The V call is TRBV5-1, the J call TRBJ2-7, with 8 bases matching TRBD1. The specimen sequenced was CD4+ T cells from PBMCs. The receptor comes from a human donor with Susac syndrome. DNA for the CDR3: TGCGCCAGCAGCTTAGGGCAGGGGGCGGGGTACGAGCAGTACGTC. It translates to CASSLGQGAGYEQYV.